A selection of T cell receptor beta chains follows, all from one sample in a study of breast tumors, draining lymph nodes, adjacent tissues. From the multiplex PCR reads, TCRdb called clonotypes with MiXCR, one entry per CDR3 protein. Counted here are under 30,000 distinct CDR3 sequences, about 24% occurring once; the ten biggest clones make up approximately 13%. Sequencing used breast tumor tissue. The receptors were gathered from a female donor with breast cancer. Some clones in this sample may be carry-over from other donors' samples. Both conserved end residues are part of each CDR3. D genes are given only for firm matches. Size is omitted from some rows. Given values are once, few, many or a class for expanded clones.

CDR3nt | CDR3aa | abundance | v_gene | d_gene | j_gene
TGCAGTGCCCGAGGACTAGCGGGAGACAATGAGCAGTTCTTC | CSARGLAGDNEQFF | . | TRBV20-1 | TRBD2 | TRBJ2-1
TGTGCCAGCAGTGGGACTAGCGGGGACACCGGGGAGCTGTTTTTT | CASSGTSGDTGELFF | many | TRBV6-4 | TRBD2 | TRBJ2-2
TGTGCCAGCACCACCCTTGTGGAGGCCTATGGCTACACCTTC | CASTTLVEAYGYTF | many | TRBV6-6 | . | TRBJ1-2
TGTGCCACCAGCAGTGCAGGGGGGACGGGCGAACTGTTTTTT | CATSSAGGTGELFF | many | TRBV15 | TRBD1 | TRBJ1-4
TGTGCCAGCAGCCAAGGCAGGCGGAACTCCTACAATGAGCAGTTCTTC | CASSQGRRNSYNEQFF | many | TRBV3-1 | . | TRBJ2-1
TGTGCCAGCAGTTCCCTGTCGGGCTCGGGCTACACCTTC | CASSSLSGSGYTF | many | TRBV27 | . | TRBJ1-2
TGTGCCAGCAGCTTGGGACTAGGCAATGAGCAGTTCTTC | CASSLGLGNEQFF | many | TRBV5-6 | . | TRBJ2-1
TGTGCCAGTATCGGCACGGACAGGGGCTATGGCTACACCTTC | CASIGTDRGYGYTF | many | TRBV19 | TRBD1 | TRBJ1-2
TGTGCCAGCAGCCAAGAGGGGACATCTGGAGGCTACACCTTC | CASSQEGTSGGYTF | . | TRBV3-1 | . | TRBJ1-2
TGTGCCAGCAGCCGGGCGGTGAGGACCTACGAGCAGTACTTC | CASSRAVRTYEQYF | many | TRBV28 | . | TRBJ2-7
TGTGCCAGCAGTTACTCGGGACAGATTAATCAGCCCCAGCATTTT | CASSYSGQINQPQHF | many | TRBV6-5 | TRBD1 | TRBJ1-5
TGCAGTGTAACAGGGACTAGGGGGACCTACGAGCAGTACTTC | CSVTGTRGTYEQYF | many | TRBV20-1 | TRBD2 | TRBJ2-7
TGTGCCAGCAGTTTGTTGGGAGTCGGAAACATTCAGTACTTC | CASSLLGVGNIQYF | . | TRBV28 | . | TRBJ2-4
TGTGCCAGCAGAGTAGAGGCATCGAGGCAGCCCCAGCATTTT | CASRVEASRQPQHF | . | TRBV28 | . | TRBJ1-5
TGCGCCAGCAGTGAGTCCCAGACAGACTCTGAAGCTTTCTTT | CASSESQTDSEAFF | . | TRBV10-1 | . | TRBJ1-1